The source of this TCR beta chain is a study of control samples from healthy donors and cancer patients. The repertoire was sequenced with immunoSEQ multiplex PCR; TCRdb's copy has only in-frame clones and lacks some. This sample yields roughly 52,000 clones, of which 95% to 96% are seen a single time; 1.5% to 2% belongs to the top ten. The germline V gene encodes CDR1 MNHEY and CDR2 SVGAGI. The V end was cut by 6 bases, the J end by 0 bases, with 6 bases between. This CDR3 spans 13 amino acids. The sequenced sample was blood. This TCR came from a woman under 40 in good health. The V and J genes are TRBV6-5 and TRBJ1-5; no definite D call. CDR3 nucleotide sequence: TGTGCCAGCAGCTCTGGTAGCAATCAGCCCCAGCATTTT. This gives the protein CASSSGSNQPQHF.